This entry features one T cell receptor beta chain sequence. The time point: after preoperative PTX-NDP chemotherapy. TCRdb recomputed calls from the PCR reads with MiXCR, one row per CDR3 protein. The sample has some 32,000 distinct CDR3 sequences, 52% seen once. The data stem from a study of esophageal squamous cell carcinoma under preoperative chemotherapy. The CDR3 extends over 11 amino acids. The germline V gene has CDR1 MNHNS and CDR2 SASEGT. Trimming removed 7 bases from V and 2 bases from J, with 5 bases in between. Collection of the sample occurred from a patient given preoperative chemotherapy. This clonotype originated in a human donor with esophageal squamous cell carcinoma. The donor label of this sample is uncertain. This chain links TRBV6-1 with TRBJ1-2, with D hard to call. The CDR3 DNA follows: TGTGCCAGCAAAAAAAACTATGGCTACACCTTC. Translated, it gives CASKKNYGYTF.